This T cell receptor (beta chain) was recovered during a study of early stage breast cancer tumors. General study findings and limits: Tumors had around 2.5-fold higher T cell density than normal breast. Bulk DNA sequencing of unsorted cells missed chain pairing and markers. In most of the 16 patients, blood comparison separated tumor from normal breast.

A single count supports this clone. Its antigen remains unidentified. Blood replicates held 0.5 ug DNA, tumor or normal breast around 1.5 ug, two each. Clones were sequenced by immunoSEQ multiplex PCR, and TCRdb holds only the in-frame ones, with some missing. The sample has 40,000 to 60,000 clones; roughly 84% are singletons. This CDR3 has 13 amino acids. Germline loops: CDR1 MNHNY, CDR2 SVGAGI (reference sequence). Trimming left V 3 bases short and J 6 bases short, with 11 bases between. The specimen sequenced was blood. The source of this sequence is a person aged 50-59 years with breast cancer. The rearrangement links TRBV6-6 to TRBJ1-2; maybe TRBD1 (5 bases). The CDR3 loop is CASSYTGSHGYTF. The CDR3 DNA is TGTGCCAGCAGTTATACAGGTTCGCATGGCTACACCTTC.